This T cell receptor beta chain comes out of a study of cytomegalovirus exposure and HLA in healthy donors (dated 2017 in TCRdb). For the wider study: The roughly 650 repertoires of the first cohort and the roughly 110 validation repertoires were produced on the same platform, according to a later analysis. The study was designed to test whether signatures of past pathogen exposure could be identified by cataloging public T cell receptors. Along with the approximately 620-subject first cohort, a separate validation cohort of over a hundred different subjects was used. The study combined high-throughput TCR immunosequencing, statistical association of individual TCRs with disease status, and machine learning to predict cytomegalovirus infection status.

In regard to this clone: Its specific antigen is unknown. No base-level quality is on record; no much larger clone is a single base apart.

Donors formed part of the validation cohort, which comprised 95 to 150 subjects and was distinct from the first cohort of 670 or so subjects. Sequences GTSNPN (CDR1) and SVGIG (CDR2) are obtained from the germline V gene (reference sequence). Clipping removes 4 bases from V and 4 bases from J, with 8 as the unmatched junction base count. Including cysteine and phenylalanine, the CDR3 has 14 amino acids. The DNA shown is the 42-base CDR3, in frame from base 1. The full study reports these points: The study listed 150 to 200 TCR beta chains as associated with cytomegalovirus. Of the cluster scores, roughly 95% were above 0 in a later analysis, which found that TCRs clustered in the first cohort also tended to co-occur in the 110 or so validation repertoires. Cytomegalovirus status was reported to be diagnosed by the classifier with high specificity and sensitivity in both the original and validation cohorts. While some public TCRs were present in many individuals, most TCR sequences turned up only very rarely across donors. A later analysis lacked HLA typing for the validation cohort, so it scored co-occurrence in that cohort across all 120 or so repertoires. A few of the identified cytomegalovirus-associated TCR beta chains were confirmed in vitro to be specific for cytomegalovirus antigens. The authors suggested that the approach could potentially be extended to other disease states and immunological phenotypes.

Library construction relied on the immunoSEQ multiplex PCR assay. In the source study's methods: A statistical classification framework was built for diagnosing cytomegalovirus status from the catalog of TCR beta chain sequences. In its TCRdb copy, this immuneACCESS table keeps in-frame sequences only and misses some clones. Where compared with another copy, unresolved V genes explain less than half of these, and the others have no known cause. D and trimming were read from the DNA, whereas the V and J calls and clone size are those reported in that table. This sample comprises some 120,000 clones, about 87% of them detected only once. Of the sample, approximately 2.1% falls within the top ten clones.

This clonotype was sampled from a woman aged 18-29 years in good health and CMV-seronegative. Material for sequencing was PBMCs. The chain links TRBV30 with TRBJ2-5; the junction holds 8 bases that match TRBD2. Here the CDR3 is given as CAWMTGTSRETQYF. At the DNA level, the sequence is TGTGCCTGGATGACCGGGACTAGTCGAGAGACCCAGTACTTC.